Following are 16 T cell receptor beta chains from one sample sequenced in a study of T cells after yellow fever vaccination (dated by TCRdb to 2018 to 2020). The treatment or condition label on this specimen signifies: live attenuated yellow fever vaccine strain. The library was obtained by 5' RACE. Sequencing was carried out with an Illumina HiSeq 2500. TCRdb reworked the public reads: Q25 trimming with fastp, MiXCR clone assembly, productive beta chains retained. Records with the same CDR3 protein are collapsed into one entry carrying the most frequent genes and DNA. The sample profile shows 250,000 or so distinct CDR3 sequences; 6.5% to 7.5% of them were found once. Of the sample, roughly 1% falls within the top ten clones. Here the sequenced sample was CD4+ T cells sorted from PBMCs, taken on the day of the yellow fever booster vaccination. These receptors were collected from a man in his thirties or forties who received the YFV17D yellow fever vaccine.

The rearrangement uses TRBV7-9 and TRBJ2-7; D ambiguous. This CDR3 has 16 residues. The V gene lost 5 bases and the J gene lost 6 bases, with 23 bases spanning the gap. Germline CDR1 and CDR2: SEHNR and FQNEAQ (reference sequence). Here the CDR3 reads CASSIRTGPTPGEQYF. Here the CDR3 DNA reads TGTGCCAGCAGCATTAGAACCGGGCCCACCCCTGGCGAGCAGTACTTC.

This clonotype was counted at least ten times. This sequence joins TRBV5-8 and TRBJ1-3; 7 positions match TRBD1. The CDR3 covers 13 residues. Trimming removed 4 bases from V and 8 bases from J; junction bases left unmatched: 6. The germline V gene encodes CDR1 SGHTS and CDR2 YDEGEE. CDR3 in amino acids: CASSQGGEDTIYF. CDR3 nucleotides: TGTGCCAGCAGCCAAGGGGGCGAGGACACCATATATTTT.

The sample holds a few counts of this clonotype. This chain links TRBV10-3 with TRBJ1-2, with a possible D match to TRBD1 (5 bases). Trimming cost V 8 bases and J 7 bases, with 11 bases left between them. This CDR3 contains 11 residues. Germline V lookup: CDR1 ENHRY, CDR2 SYGVKD. CDR3 sequence: CAIGSRAGYTF. The CDR3 DNA reads TGTGCCATCGGTTCCAGGGCTGGCTACACCTTC.

To note about this clonotype: A read error may be the cause here, since a much bigger clone is one base away. The chain is built from TRBV5-1 and TRBJ1-4; no clear D. V was shortened by 0 bases and J by 8 bases, with 14 bases between the two germline ends. Germline V gene lookup returns CDR1 SGHRS and CDR2 YFSETQ. The CDR3 sequence is 15 residues long. The CDR3 sequence is CASSLAQSMDEKLFF. The CDR3 DNA reads TGCGCCAGCAGCTTGGCCCAATCGATGGACGAAAAACTGTTTTTT.

A word on this clonotype: At one boundary the junction diverges from the germline segment, which might be a read error. The J gene is TRBJ2-7, the V gene TRBV4-2, with a weak D call TRBD2 (6 bases). Germline lookup yields CDR1 LGHNA and CDR2 YNFKEQ. The CDR3 has 14 amino acids. The CDR3 DNA sequence: TGTGCCAGCAGCCAAGGACTAGAATCCTCCGAGCAGTACTTC. Protein product: CASSQGLESSEQYF.

This chain joins TRBV7-2 and TRBJ1-1; TRBD1 matches 8 bases. Germline V gene data show CDR1 as SGHTA and CDR2 as FQGNSA. The CDR3 extends over 15 amino acids. With V trimmed by 1 base and J by 6 bases, 7 bases remained unmatched. The CDR3 DNA follows: TGTGCCAGCAGCTTAGGGTCACACAGGGGGTCTGAAGCTTTCTTT. Protein sequence: CASSLGSHRGSEAFF.

CDR3 sequence (DNA): TGTGCCAGCAGCCCCCGACTTGAACGAACCTACGAGCAGTACTTC. Translating gives CASSPRLERTYEQYF. The chain has TRBV7-2 and TRBJ2-7; the D is unclear. The V end lost 5 bases, the J end lost 2 bases, and 16 bases lay between the germline ends. From germline, CDR1 is SGHTA and CDR2 FQGNSA. This CDR3 has 15 amino acids.

This clonotype was counted ten times or more. The chain has TRBV18 and TRBJ1-4; D is ambiguous. Trimming removed 4 bases from V and 6 bases from J, with 6 bases in between. CDR3 length: 12 residues. From germline, CDR1 is KGHSH and CDR2 LQKENI. The CDR3: CASSRQDEKLFF. DNA for the CDR3: TGTGCCAGCTCACGCCAGGATGAAAAACTGTTTTTT.

V is TRBV4-3 and J is TRBJ2-3; D unclear. The length of the CDR3 is 13 residues. V was pared by 3 bases and J by 7 bases, with 11 bases between. Germline lookup yields CDR1 LGHNA and CDR2 YSLEER. The CDR3 protein is CASSQGYANTQYF. CDR3 nucleotides: TGCGCCAGCAGCCAGGGATATGCGAATACGCAGTATTTT.

This clonotype has a count of ten or more. As DNA, the CDR3 is TGTGCCAGTAGTTGGGCAGTGATTAATGAGCAGTTCTTC. Its protein product is CASSWAVINEQFF. J is TRBJ2-1 and V is TRBV19; D unresolved. This CDR3 has 13 amino acids. The V and J ends lost 5 bases and 7 bases respectively, with 12 bases between them. CDR1 LNHDA and CDR2 SQIVND come from the germline V gene (reference sequence).

The sample holds a few counts of this clonotype. The rearrangement links TRBV6-5 to TRBJ2-5; D perhaps matches TRBD2 (5 bases). Germline V gene lookup returns CDR1 MNHEY and CDR2 SVGAGI. The CDR3 consists of 14 residues. Trimming took 5 bases from V and 1 from J, leaving 11 bases between them. CDR3 sequence: CASSQRRIQETQYF. The CDR3 DNA reads TGTGCCAGCAGTCAGAGGAGGATCCAAGAGACCCAGTACTTC.

Concerning this clonotype itself: A read error may be the cause here, since a much bigger clone is one base away. The gene calls are TRBV6-2 or TRBV6-3 and TRBJ2-5; D gene unclear. The germline gives CDR1 MNHEY, CDR2 SVGEGT. The CDR3 totals 12 residues. The V gene lost 6 bases and the J gene lost 5 bases, with 10 bases spanning the gap. CDR3 amino acids: CASRTTHETQYF. CDR3 DNA: TGTGCCAGCAGGACCACTCACGAGACCCAGTACTTC.

This clonotype appeared many times. The rearrangement uses TRBV7-2 and TRBJ2-2; TRBD1 matches 9 bases. With 0 bases clipped from V and 5 bases from J, the junction kept 4 bases outside the gene matches. CDR1 and CDR2 (germline): SGHTA, FQGNSA. CDR3 size: 16 residues. CDR3 residues: CASSLAGTGRTGELFF. CDR3 coding DNA: TGTGCCAGCAGCTTAGCGGGGACAGGGAGGACCGGGGAGCTGTTTTTT.

This clonotype came up many times. This chain uses TRBV10-3 with TRBJ2-5; no definite D call. CDR1 and CDR2 (germline): ENHRY, SYGVKD. This CDR3 is 16 amino acids long. The V gene lost 0 bases and the J gene lost 4 bases, with 15 bases spanning the gap. The CDR3 is CAISESTRRIGETQYF. The CDR3 nucleotides read TGTGCCATCAGTGAGTCGACGCGGCGGATAGGAGAGACCCAGTACTTC.

This clonotype was recorded many times. The rearrangement joins TRBV6-1 to TRBJ2-7; 8 bases match TRBD2. CDR3 size: 18 residues. J lost 0 bases, V lost 6 bases, and 16 bases had no gene match. Germline CDR1 and CDR2: MNHNS and SASEGT. CDR3 region: CASSDPLAGNRHSYEQYF. The CDR3 coding sequence is TGTGCCAGCAGCGACCCTTTAGCGGGGAACCGACACTCCTACGAGCAGTACTTC.

The V call is TRBV7-2, the J call TRBJ2-7, with 7 bases matching TRBD2. The length of the CDR3 is 16 residues. Trimming cost V 4 bases and J 1 base; bases outside gene matches: 10. CDR1 is SGHTA, CDR2 FQGNSA, per germline. The DNA of the CDR3 is TGTGCCAGCAGCTATCGGGCTAGCGGAGGTTCCTACGAGCAGTACTTC. This codes for CASSYRASGGSYEQYF. Together with reference TRBV7-2 and TRBJ2-7, the CDR3 gives the full variable domain: GAGVSQSPSNKVTEKGKDVELRCDPISGHTALYWYRQSLGQGLEFLIYFQGNSAPDKSGLPSDRFSAERTGGSVSTLTIQRTQQEDSAVYLCASSYRASGGSYEQYFGPGTRLTVT.